This TCR beta chain originates from a study of blood T cell repertoires in COVID-19. For the study at large: Sources were T cells, B-cell-depleted T cells, or PBMCs; the material itself was cDNA or gDNA.

Original handling: Reference gene primer amplification yielded estimated nucleated cell counts. Only in-frame clones appear in the TCRdb table, and some are missing; sequencing was by immunoSEQ multiplex PCR. V, J and clone size were drawn from that table, and D and trimming were deduced from the DNA. Of fewer than 650,000 clones listed, 85% to 90% are singletons. The Seattle site enrolled patients during active infection and followed them longitudinally. CDR3 length equals 18 residues. V trimming: 0 bases; J trimming: 0 bases; junction bases outside the gene matches: 10. Germline V gene sequence: CDR1 GTSNPN, CDR2 SVGIG (reference sequence).

The receptor's source is a woman between 50 and 59 years old with COVID-19, enrolled during active disease. The chain recombines TRBV30 with TRBJ1-5; 8 positions agree with TRBD1. Sequencing was carried out using peripheral blood. The CDR3 coding sequence is TGTGCCTGGAGTGTACCTGGGACAGGAGTTAATAGCAATCAGCCCCAGCATTTT. Translating it yields CAWSVPGTGVNSNQPQHF.